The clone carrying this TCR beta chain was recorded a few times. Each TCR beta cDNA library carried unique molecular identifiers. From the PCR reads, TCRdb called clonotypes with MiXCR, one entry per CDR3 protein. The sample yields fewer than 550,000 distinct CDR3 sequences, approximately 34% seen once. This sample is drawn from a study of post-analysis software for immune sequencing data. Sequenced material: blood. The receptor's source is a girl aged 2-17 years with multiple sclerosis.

CDR3 nucleotide sequence: TGTGCCAGCAGTTACTTTGGGAACTATGGCTACACCTTC. Its protein is CASSYFGNYGYTF. This rearrangement joins TRBV6-5 to TRBJ1-2; D is uncertain. Trimming pared 1 base from V and 2 bases from J, leaving 5 bases between. Germline assignment: CDR1 MNHEY and CDR2 SVGAGI. The CDR3 consists of 13 residues.